Sequencing of this TCR beta chain was carried out in a study of cytomegalovirus exposure and HLA in healthy donors. Study overall: The approximately 120 validation repertoires, a later analysis reported, used the same platform as the approximately 670 first-cohort repertoires. Study-level findings and limits: Rarity characterized most TCR sequences, yet some public TCRs appeared in many donors.

This clone was picked up one time. Its antigen remains unknown. The 120-subject validation cohort, separate from the 666-subject first cohort, included the donors. Germline V gene sequence: CDR1 SGHDT, CDR2 YYEEEE. V gave up 1 base and J gave up 8 bases, with 21 bases separating them. CDR3 length equals 16 residues. The method was immunoSEQ multiplex PCR; TCRdb's version includes in-frame clones alone and lacks a portion of them. The data show under 150,000 clones, around nine tenths seen once. The chain joins TRBV5-6 to TRBJ1-1; D might be TRBD1 (6 bases). Sequenced sample: PBMCs. This clonotype was obtained from a man between 18 and 29 years old in good health and CMV-seropositive. In DNA, the CDR3 is TGTGCCAGCAGCTTGACGGTGAGAATCGGACAGCCCGAAGCTTTCTTT. Its translation: CASSLTVRIGQPEAFF.